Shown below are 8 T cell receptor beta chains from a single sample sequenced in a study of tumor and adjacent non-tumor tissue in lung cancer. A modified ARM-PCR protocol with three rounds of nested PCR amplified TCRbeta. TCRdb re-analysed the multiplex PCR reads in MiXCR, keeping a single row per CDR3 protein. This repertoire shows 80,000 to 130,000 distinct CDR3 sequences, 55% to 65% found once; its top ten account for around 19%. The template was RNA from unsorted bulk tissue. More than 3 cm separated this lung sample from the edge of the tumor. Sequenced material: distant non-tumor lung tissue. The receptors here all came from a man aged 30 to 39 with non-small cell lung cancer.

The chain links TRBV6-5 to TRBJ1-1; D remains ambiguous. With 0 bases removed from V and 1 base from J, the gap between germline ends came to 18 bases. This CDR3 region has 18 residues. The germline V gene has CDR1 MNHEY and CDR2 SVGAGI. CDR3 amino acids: CASSYSAVGRIQNTEAFF. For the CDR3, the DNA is TGTGCCAGCAGTTACTCGGCGGTGGGGAGGATTCAGAACACTGAAGCTTTCTTT.

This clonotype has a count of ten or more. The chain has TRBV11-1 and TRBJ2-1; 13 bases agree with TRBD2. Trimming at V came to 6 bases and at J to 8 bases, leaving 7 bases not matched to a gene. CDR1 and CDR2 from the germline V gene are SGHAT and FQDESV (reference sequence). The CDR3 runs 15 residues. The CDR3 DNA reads TGTGCCAGCAGTTTCGGACTAGCGGGGGTCTATGAGCAGTTCTTC. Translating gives CASSFGLAGVYEQFF.

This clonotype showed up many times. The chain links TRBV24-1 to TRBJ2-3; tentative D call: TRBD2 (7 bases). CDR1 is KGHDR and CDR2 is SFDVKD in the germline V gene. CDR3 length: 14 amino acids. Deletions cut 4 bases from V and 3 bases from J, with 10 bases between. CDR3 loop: CATSEGRGTDTQYF. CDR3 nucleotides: TGTGCCACCAGTGAAGGGAGGGGGACAGATACGCAGTATTTT.

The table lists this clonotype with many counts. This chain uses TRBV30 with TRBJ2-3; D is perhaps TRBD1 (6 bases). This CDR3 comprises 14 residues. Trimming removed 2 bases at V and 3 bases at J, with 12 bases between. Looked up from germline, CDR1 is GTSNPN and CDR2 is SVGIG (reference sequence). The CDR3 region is CAWSTGSGTDTQYF. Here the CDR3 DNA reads TGTGCCTGGAGTACAGGGTCGGGAACAGATACGCAGTATTTT. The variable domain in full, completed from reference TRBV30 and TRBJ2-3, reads SQTIHQWPATLVQPVGSPLSLECTVEGTSNPNLYWYRQAAGRGLQLLFYSVGIGQISSEVPQNLSASRPQDRQFILSSKKLLLSDSGFYLCAWSTGSGTDTQYFGPGTRLTVL.

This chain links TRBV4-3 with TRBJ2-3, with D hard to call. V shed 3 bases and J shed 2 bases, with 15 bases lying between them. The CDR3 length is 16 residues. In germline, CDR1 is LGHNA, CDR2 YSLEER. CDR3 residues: CASSQVKDLDTDTQYF. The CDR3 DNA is TGCGCCAGCAGCCAGGTAAAGGATCTGGACACAGATACGCAGTATTTT.

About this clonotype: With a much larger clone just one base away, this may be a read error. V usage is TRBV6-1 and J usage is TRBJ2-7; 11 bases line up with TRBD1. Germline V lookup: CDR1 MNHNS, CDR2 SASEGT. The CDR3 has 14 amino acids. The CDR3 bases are TGTGCCAGCAGTGAAGGGACAGGGGGCTACGGGCAGTACTTC. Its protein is CASSEGTGGYGQYF.

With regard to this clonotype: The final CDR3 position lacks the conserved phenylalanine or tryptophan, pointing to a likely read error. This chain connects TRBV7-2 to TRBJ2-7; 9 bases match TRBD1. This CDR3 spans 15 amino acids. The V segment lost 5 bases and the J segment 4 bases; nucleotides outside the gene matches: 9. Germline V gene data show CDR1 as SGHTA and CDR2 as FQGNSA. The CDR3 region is CTSSPQGQGPYEQYS. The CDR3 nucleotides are TGTACCAGCAGCCCCCAAGGACAGGGGCCTTACGAGCAGTACTCC.

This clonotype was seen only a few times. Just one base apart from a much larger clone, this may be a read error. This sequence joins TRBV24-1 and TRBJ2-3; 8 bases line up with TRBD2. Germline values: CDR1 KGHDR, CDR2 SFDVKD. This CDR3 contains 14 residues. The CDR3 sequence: CVTNGRDPTDTQYF. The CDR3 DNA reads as TGTGTCACCAACGGGAGGGATCCCACAGATACGCAGTATTTT.